This record concerns one T cell receptor beta chain sequence. Its specificity is not known. cDNA synthesis used the whole RNA isolate, giving expressed TCRB sequences. TCRdb's table, derived via immunoSEQ multiplex PCR, lists solely in-frame clones and lacks some. The sample shows 250,000 or so clones, over 20% of them seen only once. This entry comes from a study of beta chain features in type 1 diabetes. Study findings and constraints: Shorter TCRB CDR3s, moderately but significantly so, marked every one of the four CD4+ subsets in Type 1 diabetes patients.

CD45RO/CCR7/CD25/CD127/CD95/CD27 separated CD4+ naive, central memory, regulatory and stem cell-like memory cells by sorting. V was clipped by 1 base and J by 1 base; unmatched bases: 9. This CDR3 has 17 residues. Germline assignment: CDR1 SGHRS and CDR2 YFSETQ. This TCR derives from a woman aged 40 to 50 with type 1 diabetes. The chain is built from TRBV5-1 and TRBJ2-7; TRBD2 matches 9 bases. The sequenced sample consisted of naive CD4+ T cells from blood. CDR3 bases: TGCGCCAGCAGCTTGTTTAGCGGGAGTTCCGGGTCCTACGAGCAGTACTTC. It encodes CASSLFSGSSGSYEQYF.